This passage covers 29 T cell receptor beta chains from one sample sequenced in a study of T cells in Graves' hyperthyroidism and ophthalmopathy. Template material for amplifying TCR beta CDR3 regions consisted of RNA transcripts. Researchers ran a first-round RT-PCR on the TCR CDR3 using the HTBI primer set. TCRdb re-called the multiplex PCR reads through MiXCR, storing one row per CDR3 protein. The table has 660,000 or so distinct CDR3 sequences, 45% seen once. The sample was peripheral blood or thyroid tissue (not recorded which). The receptors here all came from an adult man with Graves' disease, either hyperthyroidism or ophthalmopathy (not recorded which).

This clonotype appeared a few times. The chain has TRBV25-1 and TRBJ2-7; 10 bases align to TRBD1. The V and J ends lost 5 bases and 5 bases, in that order; junction bases with no gene match: 3. Germline loops: CDR1 MGHDK, CDR2 SYGVNS. The CDR3 has 13 residues. The CDR3 here is CASSWTGGHEQYF. The CDR3 coding sequence is TGTGCCAGCAGTTGGACAGGGGGACACGAGCAGTACTTC.

This clonotype occurred many times. The junction departs from the called germline gene at one end, perhaps through a read error. This chain connects TRBV4-1 to TRBJ2-7, with 9 bases fitting TRBD1. Germline V gives CDR1 MGHRA, CDR2 YSYEKL. The CDR3 has 14 residues. CDR3 region: CASSQDRGSYEQYF. CDR3 nucleotides: TGTGCCAGCAGTCAAGACAGGGGGTCCTACGAGCAGTACTTC.

This clonotype was detected a few times. The CDR3 coding sequence is TGTGCCAGCAGTTACTCGATTCGTACTGAATATAATTCACCCCTCCACTTT. It is translated as CASSYSIRTEYNSPLHF. The chain couples TRBV6-5 to TRBJ1-6, with D hard to call. The CDR3 sequence is 17 residues long. V lost 0 bases and J 4 bases, leaving 13 bases between the germline ends. From germline, CDR1 is MNHEY and CDR2 SVGAGI.

The chain's CDR3 is CASRPHKNTEAFF. The CDR3, as DNA: TGTGCCAGCAGACCCCACAAGAACACTGAAGCTTTCTTT. This chain links TRBV6-5 with TRBJ1-1; D not resolved. CDR1 and CDR2 from the germline V gene are MNHEY and SVGAGI. CDR3 size: 13 residues. Trimming stripped 6 bases from V and 1 base from J, with 9 bases between.

This clonotype showed up just a few times. This chain uses TRBV20-1 with TRBJ1-5; D call uncertain. Trimming took off 0 bases at V and 6 bases at J, with 12 bases between the two ends. Germline CDR1 and CDR2: DFQATT and SNEGSKA (reference sequence). CDR3 length: 14 amino acids. The CDR3 is CSARDDGMAQPQHF. The DNA of the CDR3 is TGCAGTGCTAGAGATGATGGGATGGCTCAGCCCCAGCATTTT.

Concerning this clonotype itself: One end of the junction fails to match germline, which may point to a read error. This sequence joins TRBV2 and TRBJ1-6; D call uncertain. Germline V gene lookup returns CDR1 SNHLY and CDR2 FYNNEI. CDR3 length equals 12 residues. The CDR3 reads CTSREGGSPLHF. CDR3 DNA: TGTACCAGCAGAGAGGGAGGTTCACCCCTCCACTTT.

This CDR3 reads CASSFQENYGYTF. The DNA of the CDR3 is TGCGCCAGCAGCTTTCAGGAGAACTATGGCTACACCTTC. The gene calls are TRBV5-1 and TRBJ1-2, with D unresolved. The V and J ends lost 2 bases and 2 bases respectively, with 7 bases between them. CDR3 length: 13 residues. Germline CDR1 is SGHRS and CDR2 is YFSETQ.

This clonotype turned up a few times. CDR3 nucleotide sequence: TGTGCCAGCAGCTACTACCAGGGGACCGGGGAGCTGTTTTTT. Translating gives CASSYYQGTGELFF. The chain has TRBV7-2 and TRBJ2-2; possibly TRBD1 for D (6 bases). CDR1 SGHTA and CDR2 FQGNSA come from the germline V gene. The V end was cut by 4 bases, the J end by 5 bases, with 11 bases between. The CDR3 has 14 residues.

This clonotype has only a few counts. The CDR3 DNA reads as TGTGCCAGCAGCTTGGCCGGCAGGGGGCGAGTCTATGGCTACACCTTC. Translating gives CASSLAGRGRVYGYTF. The chain carries TRBV7-9 and TRBJ1-2, with 8 bases identical to TRBD1. This CDR3 has 16 amino acids. The germline V gene has CDR1 SEHNR and CDR2 FQNEAQ (reference sequence). V shed 3 bases and J 4 bases; nucleotides not matched to a gene: 10.

This sequence joins TRBV3-1 and TRBJ1-1, with D perhaps TRBD1 (6 bases). CDR1 and CDR2 from the germline V gene are LGHDT and YNNKEL (reference sequence). The CDR3 spans 12 residues. With 1 base removed from V and 11 bases from J, the gap between germline ends came to 11 bases. CDR3 loop: CASSQGEGVAFF. Here the CDR3 DNA reads TGTGCCAGCAGCCAAGGGGAGGGGGTGGCTTTCTTT.

The rearrangement joins TRBV25-1 to TRBJ1-2; no firm D call. This CDR3 comprises 12 residues. The germline V gene encodes CDR1 MGHDK and CDR2 SYGVNS. V gave up 10 bases and J gave up 3 bases, with 12 bases separating them. The DNA for the CDR3 is TGTGCCACCGGAGGGTTGGACTATGGCTACACCTTC. Protein: CATGGLDYGYTF.

V and J are TRBV2 and TRBJ1-1, with D possibly being TRBD1 (6 bases). The CDR3 sequence is 12 residues long. Per the germline V gene, CDR1 is SNHLY and CDR2 is FYNNEI. The V and J ends lost 7 bases and 4 bases respectively, with 10 bases between them. The CDR3 DNA reads TGTGCCAGCAACAGGGTGGGCACTGAAGCTTTCTTT. This sequence encodes CASNRVGTEAFF.

Details on this clonotype: This clone may be a read error of a much larger clone one base away. The V call is TRBV29-1, the J call TRBJ2-2; no clear D gene. V was trimmed by 2 bases and J by 4 bases, leaving 8 bases between them. The CDR3 extends over 13 amino acids. The germline V gene has CDR1 SQVTM and CDR2 ANQGSEA. DNA of the CDR3: TGCAGCGTTGAACGACGGATCACCGGGGAGCTGTTTTTT. Its protein is CSVERRITGELFF.

The rearrangement links TRBV7-9 to TRBJ1-2; maybe TRBD1 (6 bases). The CDR3 is 14 amino acids. Trimming took off 5 bases at V and 4 bases at J, with 14 bases between the two ends. From germline, CDR1 is SEHNR and CDR2 FQNEAQ (reference sequence). The CDR3 region has the DNA TGTGCCAGCAGCCGCCAGGGGTCCTCCTATGGCTACACCTTC. Translation gives CASSRQGSSYGYTF.

There are many counts of this clonotype. The chain links TRBV20-1 to TRBJ1-6; D uncertain. Germline CDR1 DFQATT, CDR2 SNEGSKA (reference sequence). The CDR3 length is 14 residues. V dropped 3 bases and J dropped 8 bases, with 14 bases sitting between them. Here the CDR3 DNA reads TGCAGTGCTAGGTACTCGAGGCCGGATTCACCCCTCCACTTT. It specifies CSARYSRPDSPLHF.

The V call is TRBV10-3, the J call TRBJ1-5; maybe TRBD1 (5 bases). This CDR3 has 15 residues. Germline V gives CDR1 ENHRY, CDR2 SYGVKD. V dropped 6 bases and J dropped 4 bases, with 16 bases sitting between them. CDR3 sequence: CAISADGAANQPQHF. The DNA of the CDR3 is TGTGCCATCAGCGCGGACGGGGCAGCAAATCAGCCCCAGCATTTT.

The chain carries TRBV12-3 or TRBV12-4 and TRBJ1-1; D not certain. V was clipped by 6 bases and J by 3 bases, with 14 bases between them. This CDR3 comprises 14 residues. As DNA, the CDR3 is TGTGCCAGCAGATCCGGGTTTGGTTACACTGAAGCTTTCTTT. It specifies CASRSGFGYTEAFF.

The chain is built from TRBV29-1 and TRBJ2-5; 7 bases agree with TRBD1. The V gene's germline CDR1 is SQVTM and CDR2 ANQGSEA. The CDR3 contains 14 residues. CDR3 sequence: CSAVLQGSQETQYF. The CDR3 DNA is TGCAGTGCCGTCCTACAGGGGAGTCAAGAGACCCAGTACTTC.

V usage is TRBV25-1 and J usage is TRBJ1-1, with TRBD1 matching 9 bases. CDR1 is MGHDK and CDR2 is SYGVNS in the germline V gene. The junction had 5 bases not matched to a gene; V was cut back by 3 bases and J by 3 bases. The CDR3 length is 15 residues. The CDR3 nucleotides read TGTGCCAGCAGTGACCCCGGGACAGGGTACACTGAAGCTTTCTTT. Translated: CASSDPGTGYTEAFF.

This clonotype came up many times. This chain links TRBV10-2 with TRBJ1-6, with D maybe TRBD1 (5 bases). Trimming cost V 3 bases and J 6 bases, with 9 bases left between them. The CDR3 totals 14 residues. Germline assignment: CDR1 WSHSY and CDR2 SAAADI. CDR3 nucleotides: TGCGCCAGCAGTGAACCCGGGGGTAATTCACCCCTCCACTTT. It translates to CASSEPGGNSPLHF.

The chain employs TRBV19 and TRBJ1-1; 8 bases align to TRBD1. This CDR3 is built from 15 residues. The germline V gene has CDR1 LNHDA and CDR2 SQIVND (reference sequence). V lost 7 bases and J lost 11; bases outside the gene matches: 18. CDR3: CASTIGQGGSGLAFF. CDR3 nucleotides: TGTGCCAGTACCATTGGACAGGGCGGTTCTGGTTTGGCTTTCTTT. The full variable domain, with the rest looked up from reference TRBV19 and TRBJ1-1, is DGGITQSPKYLFRKEGQNVTLSCEQNLNHDAMYWYRQDPGQGLRLIYYSQIVNDFQKGDIAEGYSVSREKKESFPLTVTSAQKNPTAFYLCASTIGQGGSGLAFFGQGTRLTVV.

CDR3 nucleotides: TGTGCCAGCAGTGAGTACAGCGAAAATGAAGCTTTCTTT. Its protein is CASSEYSENEAFF. The chain has TRBV25-1 and TRBJ1-1; D is unclear. From germline, CDR1 is MGHDK and CDR2 SYGVNS. Trimming removed 3 bases at V and 7 bases at J, with 12 bases between. The CDR3 totals 13 residues.

The CDR3 DNA is TGTGCCACCAGTGTAGCGGGGGACACTGAAGCTTTCTTT. This translates into CATSVAGDTEAFF. This rearrangement joins TRBV24-1 to TRBJ1-1; weak D call: TRBD1 (5 bases). This CDR3 has 13 amino acids. The germline V gene encodes CDR1 KGHDR and CDR2 SFDVKD. V was cut by 5 bases and J by 3 bases, with 9 bases left in between.

The rearrangement joins TRBV10-2 to TRBJ1-5; a possible D gene is TRBD1 (6 bases). V was cut by 1 base and J by 0 bases, with 10 bases left in between. Germline-derived CDR1 and CDR2 are WSHSY and SAAADI. The CDR3 totals 16 residues. CDR3 sequence reads: CASSEYGQLSNQPQHF. The CDR3 bases are TGCGCCAGCAGTGAGTACGGACAGCTTAGCAATCAGCCCCAGCATTTT.

Comment on this clonotype: This clone may be a read error of a much larger clone one base away. The chain uses TRBV10-3 and TRBJ1-3; D is undetermined. The CDR3 consists of 14 residues. Germline values: CDR1 ENHRY, CDR2 SYGVKD. V dropped 6 bases and J dropped 0 bases, with 9 bases sitting between them. The CDR3 protein is CAIRGSDSGNTIYF. DNA of the CDR3: TGTGCCATCAGGGGGTCGGACTCTGGAAACACCATATATTTT.

In the case of this clonotype: A much more abundant neighbour one base away suggests this may be a read error. The genes are TRBV20-1 and TRBJ1-1; TRBD1 might be the D (6 bases). V lost 5 bases and J lost 6, with 19 bases in between. The CDR3 covers 14 residues. Germline V lookup: CDR1 DFQATT, CDR2 SNEGSKA (reference sequence). In DNA, the CDR3 is TGCAGTGCTTTAACAGGGAGGAGTGGCGCTGAAGCTTTCTTT. Its protein product is CSALTGRSGAEAFF.

There are many counts of this clonotype. V is TRBV20-1 and J is TRBJ2-5; 8 bases match TRBD2. Germline loops: CDR1 DFQATT, CDR2 SNEGSKA (reference sequence). With V trimmed by 3 bases and J by 2 bases, 5 bases remained unmatched. The CDR3 runs to 14 residues. CDR3 nucleotide sequence: TGCAGTGCTAGTCCCACTAGCGGACAAGAGACCCAGTACTTC. It encodes CSASPTSGQETQYF.

This chain connects TRBV6-6 to TRBJ1-2; possible D gene TRBD1, 5 bases. Trimming left V 3 bases short and J 5 bases short, with 16 bases between. The CDR3 has 15 residues. Germline V gene sequence: CDR1 MNHNY, CDR2 SVGAGI (reference sequence). CDR3 bases: TGTGCCAGCAGTTATGCGACCGGGACTGATTATGGCTACACCTTC. Residues: CASSYATGTDYGYTF.

V and J are TRBV29-1 and TRBJ1-5, with 10 positions matching TRBD1. Trimming cost V 5 bases and J 7 bases; bases outside gene matches: 5. The CDR3 loop spans 13 amino acids. CDR1 and CDR2 from the germline V gene are SQVTM and ANQGSEA. CDR3 loop: CSVQAGQGQPQHF. CDR3 sequence (DNA): TGCAGCGTTCAAGCGGGACAGGGGCAGCCCCAGCATTTT.